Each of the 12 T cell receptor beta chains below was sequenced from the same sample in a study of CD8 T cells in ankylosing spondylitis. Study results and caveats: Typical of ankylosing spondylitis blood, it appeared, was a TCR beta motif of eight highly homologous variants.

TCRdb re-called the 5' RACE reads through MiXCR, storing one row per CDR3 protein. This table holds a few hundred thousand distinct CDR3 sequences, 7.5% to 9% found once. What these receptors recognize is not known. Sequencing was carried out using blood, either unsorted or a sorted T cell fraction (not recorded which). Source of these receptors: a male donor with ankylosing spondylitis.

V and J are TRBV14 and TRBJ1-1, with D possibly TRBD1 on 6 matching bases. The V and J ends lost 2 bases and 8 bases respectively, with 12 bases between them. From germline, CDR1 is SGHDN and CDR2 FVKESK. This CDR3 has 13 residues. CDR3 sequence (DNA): TGTGCCAGCAGCCAAAGCACCGGGACAGAAGCTTTCTTT. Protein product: CASSQSTGTEAFF.

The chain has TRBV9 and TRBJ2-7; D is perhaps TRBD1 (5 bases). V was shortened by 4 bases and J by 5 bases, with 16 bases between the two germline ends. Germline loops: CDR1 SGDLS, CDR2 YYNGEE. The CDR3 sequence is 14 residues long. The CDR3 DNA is TGTGCCAGCAGCCCCCATGGCAGGGCCCACGAGCAGTACTTC. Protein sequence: CASSPHGRAHEQYF.

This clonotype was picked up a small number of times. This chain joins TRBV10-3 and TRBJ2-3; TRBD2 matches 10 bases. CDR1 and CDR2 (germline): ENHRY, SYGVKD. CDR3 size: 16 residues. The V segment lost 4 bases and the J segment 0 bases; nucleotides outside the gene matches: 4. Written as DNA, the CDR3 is TGTGCCATCAGTGTAGTAGCGGGAGGTAGCACAGATACGCAGTATTTT. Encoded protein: CAISVVAGGSTDTQYF.

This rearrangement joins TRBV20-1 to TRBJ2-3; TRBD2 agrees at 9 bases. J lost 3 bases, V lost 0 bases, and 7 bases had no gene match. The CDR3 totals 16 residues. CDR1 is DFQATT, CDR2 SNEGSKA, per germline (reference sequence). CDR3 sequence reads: CSARDWREGGTDTQYF. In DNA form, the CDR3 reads TGCAGTGCTAGAGACTGGCGGGAGGGTGGGACAGATACGCAGTATTTT.

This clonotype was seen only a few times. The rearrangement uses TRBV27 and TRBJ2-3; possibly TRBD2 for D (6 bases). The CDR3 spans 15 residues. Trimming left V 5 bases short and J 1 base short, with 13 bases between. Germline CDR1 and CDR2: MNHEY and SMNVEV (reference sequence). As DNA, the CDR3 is TGTGCCAGCAGTGGCTGGGGCGGGGGCACAGATACGCAGTATTTT. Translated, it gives CASSGWGGGTDTQYF.

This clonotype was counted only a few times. The CDR3 DNA reads TGTGCCAGCAGCGTAGGTGGAGATGCCTACGAGCAGTACTTC. This translates into CASSVGGDAYEQYF. This sequence joins TRBV9 and TRBJ2-7, with no clear D. This CDR3 comprises 14 residues. Per the germline V gene, CDR1 is SGDLS and CDR2 is YYNGEE. Trimming took 0 bases from V and 2 from J, leaving 9 bases between them. Supplemented by reference TRBV9 and TRBJ2-7, the full variable domain reads DSGVTQTPKHLITATGQRVTLRCSPRSGDLSVYWYQQSLDQGLQFLIQYYNGEERAKGNILERFSAQQFPDLHSELNLSSLELGDSALYFCASSVGGDAYEQYFGPGTRLTVT.

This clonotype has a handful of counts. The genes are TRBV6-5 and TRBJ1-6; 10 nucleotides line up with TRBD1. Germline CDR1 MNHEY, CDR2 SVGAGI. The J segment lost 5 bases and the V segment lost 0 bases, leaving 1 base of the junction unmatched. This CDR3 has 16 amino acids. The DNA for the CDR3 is TGTGCCAGCAGTTACTCCGGACAGGGGGATAATTCACCCCTCCACTTT. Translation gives CASSYSGQGDNSPLHF.

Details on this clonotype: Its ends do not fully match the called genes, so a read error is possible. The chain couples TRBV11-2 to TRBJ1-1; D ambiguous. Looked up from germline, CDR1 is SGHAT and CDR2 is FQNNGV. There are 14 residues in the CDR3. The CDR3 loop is CASSLFRVSTEAVF. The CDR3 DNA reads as TGTGCCAGCAGCTTATTTAGGGTGAGCACTGAAGCTGTCTTT.

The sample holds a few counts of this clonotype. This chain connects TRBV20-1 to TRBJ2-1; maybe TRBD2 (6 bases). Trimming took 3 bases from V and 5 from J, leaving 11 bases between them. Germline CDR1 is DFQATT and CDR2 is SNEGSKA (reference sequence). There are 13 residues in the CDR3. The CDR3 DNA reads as TGCAGTGCTAGGGACTATCCCGACAATGAGCAGTTCTTC. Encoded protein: CSARDYPDNEQFF.

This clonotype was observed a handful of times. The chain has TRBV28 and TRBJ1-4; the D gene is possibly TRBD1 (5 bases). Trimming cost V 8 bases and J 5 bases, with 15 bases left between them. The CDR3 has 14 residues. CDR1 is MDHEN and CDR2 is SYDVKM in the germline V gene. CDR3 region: CASRGGIVNEKLFF. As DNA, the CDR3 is TGTGCCAGCCGGGGGGGGATAGTAAATGAAAAACTGTTTTTT.

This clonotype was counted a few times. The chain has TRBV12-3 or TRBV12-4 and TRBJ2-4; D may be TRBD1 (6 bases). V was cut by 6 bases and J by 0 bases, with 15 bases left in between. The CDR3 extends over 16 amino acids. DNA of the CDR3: TGTGCCAGCAGGACAACAGGGACGGTAGCCAAAAACATTCAGTACTTC. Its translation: CASRTTGTVAKNIQYF.

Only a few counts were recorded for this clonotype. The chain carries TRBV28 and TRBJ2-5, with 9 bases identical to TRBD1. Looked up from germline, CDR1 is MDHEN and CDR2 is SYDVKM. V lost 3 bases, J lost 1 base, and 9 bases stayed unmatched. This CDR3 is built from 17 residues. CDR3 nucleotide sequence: TGTGCCAGCAGTTTCCACCGGGACAGGGCAGGCCAAGAGACCCAGTACTTC. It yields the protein CASSFHRDRAGQETQYF.